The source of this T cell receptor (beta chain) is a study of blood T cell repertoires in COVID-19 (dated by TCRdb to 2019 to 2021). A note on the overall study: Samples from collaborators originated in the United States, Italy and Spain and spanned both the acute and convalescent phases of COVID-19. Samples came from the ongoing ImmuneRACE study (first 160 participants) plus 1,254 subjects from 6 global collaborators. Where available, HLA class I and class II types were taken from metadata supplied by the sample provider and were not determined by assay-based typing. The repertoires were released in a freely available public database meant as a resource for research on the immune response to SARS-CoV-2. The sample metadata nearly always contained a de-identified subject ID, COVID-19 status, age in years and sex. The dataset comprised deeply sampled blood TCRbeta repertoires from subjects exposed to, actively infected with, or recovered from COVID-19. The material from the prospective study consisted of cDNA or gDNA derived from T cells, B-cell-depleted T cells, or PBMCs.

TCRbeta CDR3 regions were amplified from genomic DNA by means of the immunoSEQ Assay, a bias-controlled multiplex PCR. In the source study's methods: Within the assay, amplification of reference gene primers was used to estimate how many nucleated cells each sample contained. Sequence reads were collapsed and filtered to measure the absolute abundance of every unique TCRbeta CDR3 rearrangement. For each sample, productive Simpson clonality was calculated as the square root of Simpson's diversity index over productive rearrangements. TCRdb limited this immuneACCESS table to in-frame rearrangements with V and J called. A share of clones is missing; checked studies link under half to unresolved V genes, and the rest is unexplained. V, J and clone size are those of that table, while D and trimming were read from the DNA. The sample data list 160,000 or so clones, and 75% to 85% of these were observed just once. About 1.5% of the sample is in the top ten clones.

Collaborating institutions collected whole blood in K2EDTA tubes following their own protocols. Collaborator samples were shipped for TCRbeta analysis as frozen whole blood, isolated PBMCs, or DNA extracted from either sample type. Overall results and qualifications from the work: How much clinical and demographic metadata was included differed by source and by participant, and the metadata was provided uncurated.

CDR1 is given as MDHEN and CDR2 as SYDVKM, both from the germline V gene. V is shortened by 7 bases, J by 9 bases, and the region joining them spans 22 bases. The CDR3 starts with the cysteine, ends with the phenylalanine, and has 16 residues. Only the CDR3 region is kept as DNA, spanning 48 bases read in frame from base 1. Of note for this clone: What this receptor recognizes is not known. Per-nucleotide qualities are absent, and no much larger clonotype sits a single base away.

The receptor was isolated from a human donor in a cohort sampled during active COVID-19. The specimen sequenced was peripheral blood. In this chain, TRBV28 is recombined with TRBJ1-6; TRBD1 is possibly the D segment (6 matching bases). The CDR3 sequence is CASNSQGRLFGSPLHF. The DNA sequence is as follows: TGTGCCAGCAACTCACAGGGACGTCTTTTTGGTTCACCCCTCCACTTT.